The 16 T cell receptor beta chains in this list originate from one sample, sequenced in a study of blood T cell repertoires in COVID-19. Libraries were prepared by immunoSEQ multiplex PCR; TCRdb keeps only in-frame clonotypes and omits some of them. There are around 72,000 clones in the sample; 88% occur only once, and about 27% lies in the top ten. The source material was peripheral blood. The receptors were sampled from a man aged 50 or older with acute or convalescent COVID-19.

This chain connects TRBV6-5 to TRBJ2-2; the D gene is possibly TRBD2 (5 bases). Germline lookup yields CDR1 MNHEY and CDR2 SVGAGI. CDR3 length equals 15 residues. The ends were cut back, 6 bases at V and 6 bases at J, with 17 bases in the middle. CDR3 DNA: TGTGCCAGCAGCTTCCCGGGATCAGCCCCCGGGGAGCTGTTTTTT. It codes for CASSFPGSAPGELFF.

In this sample, this clone turned up a few times. The rearrangement joins TRBV5-1 to TRBJ2-3; D unresolved. V was trimmed by 4 bases and J by 5 bases, leaving 8 bases between them. Germline V gene sequence: CDR1 SGHRS, CDR2 YFSETQ. CDR3 length equals 12 residues. The CDR3 is CASSPDLDTQYF. The CDR3 DNA reads as TGCGCCAGCAGCCCTGACTTAGATACGCAGTATTTT. Based on the CDR3 plus reference TRBV5-1 and TRBJ2-3, the full variable domain is KAGVTQTPRYLIKTRGQQVTLSCSPISGHRSVSWYQQTPGQGLQFLFEYFSETQRNKGNFPGRFSGRQFSNSRSEMNVSTLELGDSALYLCASSPDLDTQYFGPGTRLTVL.

V gene TRBV7-2 combines with J gene TRBJ2-2; 7 bases agree with TRBD2. Germline V gives CDR1 SGHTA, CDR2 FQGNSA. Germline trimming cut 3 bases from V and 4 bases from J; bases unmatched to any gene: 5. The CDR3 runs to 15 residues. DNA of the CDR3: TGTGCCAGCAGCTTGGGCGGGGGAACCACCGGGGAGCTGTTTTTT. It codes for CASSLGGGTTGELFF.

The chain carries TRBV27 and TRBJ1-1, with 7 nucleotides matching TRBD1. Germline V CDR1 and CDR2: MNHEY, SMNVEV (reference sequence). This CDR3 contains 13 residues. The V gene end was trimmed by 7 bases and the J gene end by 6 bases; junction bases not matched to a gene: 8. This CDR3 is CASTDRVRAEAFF. CDR3 in DNA: TGTGCCAGCACCGACAGGGTAAGGGCTGAAGCTTTCTTT.

The chain employs TRBV5-1 and TRBJ2-7; TRBD1 is a possible D gene (6 bases). V lost 0 bases to trimming and J lost 4 bases, with 14 bases between them. This CDR3 is built from 15 residues. Germline V gene sequence: CDR1 SGHRS, CDR2 YFSETQ. The DNA for the CDR3 is TGCGCCAGCAGCTTGGTCTCCGGGACACAGTACGAGCAGTACTTC. The encoded protein is CASSLVSGTQYEQYF.

This chain uses TRBV24-1 with TRBJ2-7; D unclear. This CDR3 has 13 residues. V was pared by 5 bases and J by 0 bases, with 7 bases between. Germline V gives CDR1 KGHDR, CDR2 SFDVKD. The CDR3 DNA sequence: TGTGCCACCAGTGGTGACAACTCCTACGAGCAGTACTTC. Its protein product is CATSGDNSYEQYF.

The chain links TRBV29-1 to TRBJ1-1; 7 bases agree with TRBD1. The CDR3 length is 13 residues. The V segment lost 4 bases and the J segment 4 bases; nucleotides outside the gene matches: 6. Germline assignment: CDR1 SQVTM and CDR2 ANQGSEA. The CDR3 DNA follows: TGCAGCGTTGGAGAGGGGGACAGCACTGAAGCTTTCTTT. Residues: CSVGEGDSTEAFF. The full variable domain, rest sourced from reference TRBV29-1 and TRBJ1-1, is SAVISQKPSRDICQRGTSLTIQCQVDSQVTMMFWYRQQPGQSLTLIATANQGSEATYESGFVIDKFPISRPNLTFSTLTVSNMSPEDSSIYLCSVGEGDSTEAFFGQGTRLTVV.

The genes are TRBV4-1 and TRBJ2-7, with D perhaps matching TRBD2 (5 bases). V was cut by 3 bases and J by 4 bases, with 13 bases left in between. The CDR3 totals 14 residues. The germline gives CDR1 MGHRA, CDR2 YSYEKL. The CDR3 reads CASSQAEAAYEQYF. CDR3 nucleotide sequence: TGCGCCAGCAGCCAGGCCGAAGCGGCTTACGAGCAGTACTTC.

CDR3 bases: TGTGCCAGCCAAGCGGGGGCCGGGAATGAGCAGTTCTTC. Translation: CASQAGAGNEQFF. The chain uses TRBV7-9 and TRBJ2-1, with 8 bases matching TRBD2. This CDR3 region has 13 residues. V dropped 8 bases and J dropped 7; count of bases not matched to a gene: 7. CDR1 and CDR2 from the germline V gene are SEHNR and FQNEAQ (reference sequence).

The genes are TRBV24-1 and TRBJ2-3; the D is unclear. The germline gives CDR1 KGHDR, CDR2 SFDVKD. V shed 7 bases and J shed 6 bases, with 10 bases lying between them. The CDR3 runs to 12 residues. CDR3 residues: CATSSTGDTQYF. CDR3 coding DNA: TGTGCCACCAGCTCCACCGGGGATACGCAGTATTTT.

The CDR3 loop reads CATSPGGSGANVLTF. The CDR3 DNA is TGTGCCACCAGCCCGGGGGGTTCTGGGGCCAACGTCCTGACTTTC. The chain recombines TRBV24-1 with TRBJ2-6, with TRBD2 matching over 7 bases. Germline values: CDR1 KGHDR, CDR2 SFDVKD. The CDR3 runs 15 residues. V lost 7 bases and J lost 1; bases outside the gene matches: 3.

In its sample, this clone was seen once. V usage is TRBV7-9 and J usage is TRBJ1-5; 8 bases align to TRBD1. Germline trimming cut 4 bases from V and 6 bases from J; bases unmatched to any gene: 5. CDR1 and CDR2 from the germline V gene are SEHNR and FQNEAQ (reference sequence). The CDR3 has 14 residues. This CDR3 is CASSYGQGSQPQHF. DNA for the CDR3: TGTGCCAGCAGCTATGGACAGGGTAGTCAGCCCCAGCATTTT.

This rearrangement joins TRBV3-1 (or the pseudogene TRBV3-2) to TRBJ2-7; 11 nucleotides agree with TRBD2. After removal of 3 bases from V and 6 bases from J, the junction contained 7 bases not matched to a gene. Germline V gives CDR1 LGHDT, CDR2 YNNKEL (reference sequence). This CDR3 contains 15 residues. CDR3: CASSQLAGGSSEQYF. In DNA, the CDR3 is TGTGCCAGCAGCCAGCTAGCGGGGGGTTCATCCGAGCAGTACTTC.

CDR3 DNA: TGCACCAGCAGCCCTGGTGTGGACACGCGATATAGCAATCAGCCCCAGCATTTT. It specifies CTSSPGVDTRYSNQPQHF. The chain uses TRBV1 and TRBJ1-5; the table's TRBD1 call for D was not verified on the DNA. TRBV1 has pseudogene status. The CDR3 is made up of 18 amino acids.

V usage is TRBV6-5 and J usage is TRBJ2-2; 8 nucleotides line up with TRBD2. This CDR3 contains 14 residues. CDR1 is MNHEY, CDR2 SVGAGI, per germline. The V gene end was trimmed by 6 bases and the J gene end by 6 bases; junction bases not matched to a gene: 6. The CDR3 spells CASSDFGGAGELFF. The CDR3 nucleotides read TGTGCCAGCAGCGACTTCGGGGGGGCCGGGGAGCTGTTTTTT.

The chain couples TRBV27 to TRBJ2-6, with D unclear. The CDR3 has 16 residues. V was clipped by 4 bases and J by 2 bases, with 12 bases between them. CDR1 and CDR2 (germline): MNHEY, SMNVEV (reference sequence). CDR3 region: CASSSNNPPGANVLTF. The CDR3 bases are TGTGCCAGCAGTTCCAACAACCCCCCTGGGGCCAACGTCCTGACTTTC.